This T cell receptor (beta chain) was documented in a study of OX40 agonist ivuxolimab in advanced cancers. Study results and caveats: Blood T cells, both CD4+ and CD8+, expanded clonally by week 6 at 0.1 to 3.0 mg/kg. Determination of antigen specificity was not performed for the expanded peripheral T cells.

A note on this clone: Antigen: not known.

Data came from immunoSEQ multiplex PCR; TCRdb stores just in-frame clones and leaves some out. The sample includes 80,000 to 95,000 clones, about 90% of them seen just once. This CDR3 is 14 amino acids long. The germline V gene has CDR1 MDHEN and CDR2 SYDVKM. V lost 1 base and J lost 2, with 8 bases in between. The source was CD4+ or CD8+ T cells sorted from blood, collected in a trial of the OX40 agonist ivuxolimab. The genes are TRBV28 and TRBJ1-2; D call uncertain. This receptor was identified in an adult with an advanced solid tumor such as melanoma, head and neck, liver or kidney cancer. The CDR3 DNA follows: TGTGCCAGCAGTTTATCGGCGGGGAACTATGGCTACACCTTC. Translation gives CASSLSAGNYGYTF.